This T cell receptor beta chain came from a study of T cell repertoires in cytomegalovirus infection. This clonotype was counted a few times. Its antigen is undetermined. Regarding the study as a whole: HLA-C-restricted CMV clonotypes gave the most frequent clonotype in two of eight donors.

TCRdb fed the reads into MiXCR, producing one record per CDR3 protein. Here the sample spans about 770,000 distinct CDR3 sequences, roughly 28% being singletons. Germline V gene sequence: CDR1 SQVTM, CDR2 ANQGSEA. The CDR3 is made up of 16 amino acids. The V end lost 0 bases, the J end lost 3 bases, and 16 bases lay between the germline ends. The V call is TRBV29-1, the J call TRBJ2-3; D may be TRBD1 (5 bases). The sequences come from cultured CD8+ T cells from PBMCs, collected from culture after CMV antigen stimulation. The TCR sequence derives from a human donor in good health (CMV status not recorded). Some clones in this sample may be carry-over from other donors' samples. The CDR3 nucleotides are TGCAGCGTTGAAGATAATCTACCCGGACAAACAGATACGCAGTATTTT. Its translation: CSVEDNLPGQTDTQYF.